What follows is one T cell receptor (beta chain) and its context. Its specificity is unknown. The data stem from a study of T cell responses to AZD1222 COVID-19 vaccine. This table comes from immunoSEQ multiplex PCR, and its TCRdb copy is limited to in-frame clones, with some not included. The sample includes some 120,000 clones, 80% to 95% of them seen just once. V gave up 2 bases and J gave up 2 bases; unmatched junction bases: 8. Germline assignment: CDR1 MNHEY and CDR2 SMNVEV (reference sequence). This CDR3 is 18 amino acids long. Whole-study findings and limits: Breadth and depth of Spike-specific TCRs rose after two AZD1222 doses. Clonal diversity was possibly underestimated, and the donors were mostly white British, with more females. Repertoire samples came only from after the peak T cell response.

This receptor was identified in an adult who received the AZD1222 COVID-19 vaccine. V is TRBV27 and J is TRBJ2-3, with 12 bases fitting TRBD2. Sequenced here: peripheral blood, sampled 28 days after the second AZD1222 dose. CDR3 in DNA: TGTGCCAGCAGTTTAATGAGGACTAGCGGGAAACTCACAGATACGCAGTATTTT. As protein: CASSLMRTSGKLTDTQYF.